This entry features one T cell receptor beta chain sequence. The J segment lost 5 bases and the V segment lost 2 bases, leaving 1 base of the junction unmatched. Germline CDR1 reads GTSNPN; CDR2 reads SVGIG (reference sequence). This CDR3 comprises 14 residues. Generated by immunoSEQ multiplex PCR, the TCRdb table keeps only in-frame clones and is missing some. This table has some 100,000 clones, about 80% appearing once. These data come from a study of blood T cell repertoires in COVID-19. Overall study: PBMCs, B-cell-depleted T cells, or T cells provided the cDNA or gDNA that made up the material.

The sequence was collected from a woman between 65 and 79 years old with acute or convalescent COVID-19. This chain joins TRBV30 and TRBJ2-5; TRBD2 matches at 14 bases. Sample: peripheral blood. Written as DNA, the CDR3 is TGTGCCTGGAGTAGGACTAGCGGGGGGGAGACCCAGTACTTC. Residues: CAWSRTSGGETQYF.